Included here is one T cell receptor beta chain sequence, with context. What it binds is not known. Data came from immunoSEQ multiplex PCR; TCRdb stores just in-frame clones and leaves some out. The sample holds about 94,000 clones, roughly 90% seen once. This sample was taken from a study of graft-versus-host responses after intestinal transplantation. Study-wide results and limits: In recipient marrow, GvH clones were found, and some appeared first in ileum or blood.

The CDR3 is 15 residues long. Between the trimmed V and J ends, which lost 4 bases and 2 bases, there was a span of 13 bases. CDR1 and CDR2 from the germline V gene are LNHDA and SQIVND (reference sequence). This sequence originates from a human donor who received an intestinal transplant. The chain couples TRBV19 to TRBJ2-3; maybe TRBD2 (6 bases). Sequenced material: unstimulated CD8+ T cells sorted from spleen or lymph node cells, taken before intestinal transplant. CDR3 sequence reads: CASSTGTPTTDTQYF. The CDR3 bases are TGTGCCAGTAGTACCGGGACTCCGACCACAGATACGCAGTATTTT.